This T cell receptor (beta chain) was sequenced in a study of brain metastases from non-small cell lung cancer. The data were produced by immunoSEQ multiplex PCR, yet TCRdb's version contains in-frame clones alone and is incomplete. The sample shows several thousand clones, roughly 80% of them seen only once. The CDR3 sequence is 15 residues long. V lost 0 bases, J lost 1 base, and 6 bases lay in between. Germline-derived CDR1 and CDR2 are LNHNV and YYDKDF (reference sequence). The material sequenced was primary lung tumor tissue. The receptor was isolated from a donor over 35 with non-small cell lung cancer. The chain has TRBV15 and TRBJ2-2; D uncertain. CDR3 sequence reads: CATSRDGQNTGELFF. Here the CDR3 DNA reads TGTGCCACCAGCAGAGATGGGCAGAACACCGGGGAGCTGTTTTTT.